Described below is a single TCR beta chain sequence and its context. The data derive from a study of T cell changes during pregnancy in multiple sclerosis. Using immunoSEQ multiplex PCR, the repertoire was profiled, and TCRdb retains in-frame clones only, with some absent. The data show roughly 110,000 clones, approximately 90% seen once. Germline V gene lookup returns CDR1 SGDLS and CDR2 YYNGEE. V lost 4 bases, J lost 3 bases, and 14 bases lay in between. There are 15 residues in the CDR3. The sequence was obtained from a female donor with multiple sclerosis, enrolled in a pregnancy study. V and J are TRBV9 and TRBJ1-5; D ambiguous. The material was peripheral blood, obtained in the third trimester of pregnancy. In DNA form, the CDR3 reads TGTGCCAGCAGCCCCAACCCGAGTTCCAATCAGCCCCAGCATTTT. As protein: CASSPNPSSNQPQHF.